This T cell receptor (beta chain) was identified in a study of blood T cell repertoires in COVID-19. Background on the study: Samples representing acute and convalescent COVID-19 were sourced from the United States, Italy and Spain. T cells, B-cell-depleted T cells, or PBMCs provided the cDNA or gDNA that served as material.

Per the authors' pipeline: Estimated nucleated cell counts came from reference gene primer amplification. Generated by immunoSEQ multiplex PCR, the TCRdb table keeps only in-frame clones and is missing some. The V and J calls and clone size are taken from that table; D and trimming were inferred from the DNA. The table shows about 250,000 clones, with roughly 90% occurring only once. Germline V CDR1 and CDR2: MNHEY, SVGAGI. CDR3 length equals 15 residues. V lost 9 bases and J lost 4; bases outside the gene matches: 10. This TCR was recovered from a man aged 25-45 years with acute or convalescent COVID-19. This chain uses TRBV6-5 with TRBJ1-2, with 11 positions matching TRBD1. The sequenced sample was peripheral blood. The CDR3 sequence is CASSEEGTGGYGYTF. In DNA, the CDR3 is TGTGCCAGTTCCGAGGAGGGGACAGGGGGCTATGGCTACACCTTC.